This T cell receptor (beta chain) was recorded in a study of blood T cells in healthy people across ages. The study's findings and limits: It was found that TCR beta diversity correlated strongly with the percentage of naive T cells. A roughly linear fall in TCR beta diversity per million T cells was seen with increasing age.

Regarding this clonotype: Its antigen remains unknown.

Every donor gave about 9 milliliters of peripheral blood. The use of a sample-barcoded 5' primer and a J-beta primer mix characterized a second PCR of about 7 to 12 cycles. Per-sample output comprised a minimum of 3 million paired-end reads containing CDR3. In TCRdb, the 5' RACE reads were re-called with MiXCR into one record per CDR3 protein. This sample has fewer than 800,000 distinct CDR3 sequences, with 20% to 30% found just once. The same data also went into a second study, on T cells of mothers and their children.

This receptor was identified in a boy between 10 and 17 years old in good health. Specimen: blood.

This CDR3 reads CASSQERASGNTIYF. The CDR3 DNA sequence: TGCGCCAGCAGCCAAGAAAGAGCCTCTGGAAACACCATATATTTT. The V gene is TRBV4-3, the J gene TRBJ1-3; D not certain. V lost 0 bases, J lost 0 bases, and 6 bases lay in between. CDR3 length: 15 residues. Germline CDR1 is LGHNA and CDR2 is YSLEER.